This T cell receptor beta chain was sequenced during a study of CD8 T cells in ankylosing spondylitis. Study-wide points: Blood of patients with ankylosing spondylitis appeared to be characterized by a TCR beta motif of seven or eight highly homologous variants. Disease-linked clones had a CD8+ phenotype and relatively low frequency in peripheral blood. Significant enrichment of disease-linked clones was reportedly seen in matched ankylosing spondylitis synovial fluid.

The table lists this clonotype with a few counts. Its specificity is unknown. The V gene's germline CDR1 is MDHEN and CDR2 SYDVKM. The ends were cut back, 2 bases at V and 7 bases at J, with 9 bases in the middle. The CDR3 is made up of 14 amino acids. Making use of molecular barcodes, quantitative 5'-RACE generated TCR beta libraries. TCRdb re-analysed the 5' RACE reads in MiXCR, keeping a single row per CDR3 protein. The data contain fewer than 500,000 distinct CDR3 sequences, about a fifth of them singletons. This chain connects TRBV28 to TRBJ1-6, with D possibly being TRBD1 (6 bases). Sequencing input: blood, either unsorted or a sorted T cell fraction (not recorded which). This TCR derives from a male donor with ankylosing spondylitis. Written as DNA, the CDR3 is TGTGCCAGCAGTTTAATACAGGGAAATTCACCCCTCCACTTT. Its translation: CASSLIQGNSPLHF.